The 28 T cell receptor beta chains below come from one sample, sequenced in a study of T cell repertoires in ileal Crohn's disease. TCRdb's copy holds only in-frame clones and misses some; the assay was immunoSEQ multiplex PCR. Counted here are 11,000 or so clones, about 80% occurring once; the ten biggest clones make up around 14%. This sample's time point: neoterminal ileum biopsy at postoperative endoscopy, about 6 months after surgery. What was sequenced was ileal tissue. These TCRs come from an adult with Crohn's disease.

This clone was found a few times. The CDR3 sequence: CASSRDNVETQYF. In nucleotides, the CDR3 is TGCGCCAGCAGCCGCGACAATGTAGAGACCCAGTACTTC. This chain links TRBV4-1 with TRBJ2-5; unclear D gene. The V end was cut by 4 bases, the J end by 4 bases, with 10 bases between. Germline CDR1 is MGHRA and CDR2 is YSYEKL. This CDR3 has 13 residues.

The chain links TRBV9 to TRBJ1-1; 11 bases are a match to TRBD1. Per the germline V gene, CDR1 is SGDLS and CDR2 is YYNGEE. The CDR3 is 16 amino acids. The junction had 3 bases not matched to a gene; V was cut back by 2 bases and J by 0 bases. The CDR3 DNA sequence: TGTGCCAGCAGCGTCGGACAGGGGGCTTTGAACACTGAAGCTTTCTTT. It codes for CASSVGQGALNTEAFF. The whole variable domain, filled in from reference TRBV9 and TRBJ1-1, reads DSGVTQTPKHLITATGQRVTLRCSPRSGDLSVYWYQQSLDQGLQFLIQYYNGEERAKGNILERFSAQQFPDLHSELNLSSLELGDSALYFCASSVGQGALNTEAFFGQGTRLTVV.

The chain joins TRBV6-5 to TRBJ2-1, with TRBD1 as a possible D gene (5 bases). The CDR3 is 12 residues long. Germline-derived CDR1 and CDR2 are MNHEY and SVGAGI. V lost 6 bases to trimming and J lost 5 bases, with 8 bases between them. In nucleotides, the CDR3 is TGTGCCAGCAGCTCGGACAACAATGAGCAGTTCTTC. Translating it yields CASSSDNNEQFF.

A word on this clone: One junction end disagrees with the germline gene, perhaps due to a read error. This CDR3 is also generated by other DNA sequences in the sample. This chain connects TRBV5-8 to TRBJ2-7, with TRBD1 matching 9 bases. CDR1 and CDR2 (germline): SGHTS, YDEGEE. This CDR3 is built from 15 residues. For the CDR3, the DNA is TGCGCCAGCAGCCAAGACGGGACAGGGCCCAACGAGCAGTACTTC. It is translated as CASSQDGTGPNEQYF. The whole variable domain, remainder taken from reference TRBV5-8 and TRBJ2-7, is EAGVTQSPTHLIKTRGQQATLRCSPISGHTSVYWYQQALGLGLQFLLWYDEGEERNRGNFPPRFSGRQFPNYSSELNVNALELEDSALYLCASSQDGTGPNEQYFGPGTRLTVT.

In DNA, the CDR3 is TGTGCCATCAGTGATTCTACGACAGTCCAAGAGACCCAGTACTTC. This encodes CAISDSTTVQETQYF. The rearrangement uses TRBV10-3 and TRBJ2-5; tentative D call: TRBD1 (5 bases). V was shortened by 3 bases and J by 1 base, with 12 bases between the two germline ends. Germline V lookup: CDR1 ENHRY, CDR2 SYGVKD. The CDR3 contains 15 residues.

This sequence joins TRBV4-2 and TRBJ2-1; 12 nucleotides match TRBD2. The ends lost 4 bases at V and 4 bases at J; junction bases unmatched: 8. The CDR3 extends over 17 amino acids. From germline, CDR1 is LGHNA and CDR2 YNFKEQ. This chain's CDR3 is CASSPLTSGGHYNEQFF. The DNA for the CDR3 is TGTGCCAGCAGCCCATTGACTAGCGGGGGCCATTACAATGAGCAGTTCTTC.

This chain uses TRBV5-1 with TRBJ1-1, with TRBD1 as a possible D gene (6 bases). Trimming took off 7 bases at V and 1 base at J, with 11 bases between the two ends. There are 13 residues in the CDR3. The germline V gene has CDR1 SGHRS and CDR2 YFSETQ. CDR3 sequence (DNA): TGCGCCAGCCGAATACAGGGGAACACTGAAGCTTTCTTT. Translating it yields CASRIQGNTEAFF.

The chain employs TRBV29-1 and TRBJ2-3, with a tentative D call TRBD2 (5 bases). Germline V gives CDR1 SQVTM, CDR2 ANQGSEA. The CDR3 totals 13 residues. The V end was cut by 6 bases, the J end by 7 bases, with 17 bases between. Written as DNA, the CDR3 is TGCAGCGTGATGCGGGCCGCAGTTAATACGCAGTATTTT. Protein product: CSVMRAAVNTQYF.

The chain carries TRBV19 and TRBJ1-5; 7 bases are shared with TRBD1. V dropped 0 bases and J dropped 6; count of bases not matched to a gene: 5. The CDR3 spans 15 residues. CDR1 and CDR2 from the germline V gene are LNHDA and SQIVND (reference sequence). The CDR3 DNA follows: TGTGCCAGTAGTATAGAAGACAGGGTGGGTCAGCCCCAGCATTTT. This sequence encodes CASSIEDRVGQPQHF.

The rearrangement uses TRBV6-4 and TRBJ2-1, with TRBD1 as a possible D gene (6 bases). The CDR3 totals 15 residues. Germline-derived CDR1 and CDR2 are MRHNA and SNTAGT. Trimming pared 6 bases from V and 0 bases from J, leaving 12 bases between. The CDR3 DNA reads TGTGCCAGCAGCCCCGGGGACACCTCCTACAATGAGCAGTTCTTC. This gives the protein CASSPGDTSYNEQFF.

This sequence joins TRBV4-1 and TRBJ1-6; D is ambiguous. Germline CDR1 is MGHRA and CDR2 is YSYEKL. Trimming removed 3 bases at V and 13 bases at J, with 19 bases between. The CDR3 covers 15 residues. The CDR3 protein is CASSHDLGDFSPLHF. Written as DNA, the CDR3 is TGCGCCAGCAGCCATGACCTCGGGGATTTCTCCCCCCTCCACTTT.

The chain combines TRBV25-1 with TRBJ2-2, with 9 bases that match TRBD2. The junction had 9 bases not matched to a gene; V was cut back by 4 bases and J by 3 bases. Germline CDR1 MGHDK, CDR2 SYGVNS. The CDR3 has 17 residues. The CDR3 DNA reads TGTGCCAGCAGTGCGTTGAGCGGGGGGCATCACACCGGGGAGCTGTTTTTT. Its protein product is CASSALSGGHHTGELFF.

This chain links TRBV2 with TRBJ2-7; perhaps TRBD1 as D (5 bases). V shed 5 bases and J shed 8 bases, with 28 bases lying between them. This CDR3 is 17 amino acids long. Germline V gene lookup returns CDR1 SNHLY and CDR2 FYNNEI. CDR3 region: CASSPTRWDWTPLKQYF. The CDR3 nucleotides read TGTGCCAGCAGTCCCACTCGCTGGGATTGGACACCGTTAAAGCAGTACTTC.

This clone was seen a handful of times. This rearrangement joins TRBV6-5 to TRBJ1-6, with a tentative D call TRBD1 (5 bases). The CDR3 covers 12 residues. The germline CDR1 and CDR2 sequences are MNHEY and SVGAGI. In DNA, the CDR3 is TGTGCTACGCGGGGGAGCAATTCACCCCTCCACTTT. Translating it yields CATRGSNSPLHF.

The chain uses TRBV27 and TRBJ1-6, with D possibly TRBD1 on 6 matching bases. Germline V lookup: CDR1 MNHEY, CDR2 SMNVEV (reference sequence). The CDR3 contains 16 residues. Trimming removed 6 bases from V and 0 bases from J, with 12 bases in between. CDR3 coding DNA: TGTGCCAGCAGGATAGGGGGTAGCTCCTATAATTCACCCCTCCACTTT. Its translation is CASRIGGSSYNSPLHF.

V gene TRBV6-1 combines with J gene TRBJ2-6; D not certain. Germline CDR1 is MNHNS and CDR2 is SASEGT. CDR3 size: 13 residues. Trimming took 9 bases from V and 4 from J, leaving 10 bases between them. The CDR3 bases are TGTGCCAGTACCTTGGCAGGGGCCAACGTCCTGACTTTC. Translated, it gives CASTLAGANVLTF.

This chain connects TRBV5-5 to TRBJ2-7; 8 nucleotides agree with TRBD1. V shed 1 base, J shed 7 bases, and the junction held 10 bases outside the gene matches. The CDR3 consists of 15 residues. Germline values: CDR1 SGHKS, CDR2 YYEKEE (reference sequence). This chain's CDR3 is CASSLQAGGAGEQYF. The CDR3 DNA reads as TGTGCCAGCAGCTTGCAGGCAGGGGGCGCGGGGGAGCAGTACTTC.

The chain carries TRBV6-6 and TRBJ1-2; D is unclear. V lost 4 bases and J lost 2, with 11 bases in between. Germline V CDR1 and CDR2: MNHNY, SVGAGI (reference sequence). The CDR3 runs to 14 residues. The CDR3 nucleotides read TGTGCCAGCAGTTCCCCCGGGTTCAACTATGGCTACACCTTC. Residues: CASSSPGFNYGYTF.

The genes are TRBV5-5 and TRBJ1-5; D gene ambiguous. The germline gives CDR1 SGHKS, CDR2 YYEKEE (reference sequence). This CDR3 is built from 13 residues. Trimming stripped 3 bases from V and 6 bases from J, with 10 bases between. CDR3 bases: TGTGCCAGCAGCTCGACACTGTCTCAGCCCCAGCATTTT. Residues: CASSSTLSQPQHF.

The chain employs TRBV7-9 and TRBJ2-1; D might be TRBD2 (5 bases). This CDR3 contains 16 residues. CDR1 SEHNR and CDR2 FQNEAQ come from the germline V gene (reference sequence). Trimming pared 4 bases from V and 10 bases from J, leaving 23 bases between. CDR3 DNA sequence: TGTGCCAGCAGCTCCCGGGATTCGGACGGGTCGCAAGAGCAGTTCTTC. Amino acid sequence: CASSSRDSDGSQEQFF.

The V and J genes are TRBV11-1 and TRBJ2-5, with 10 positions matching TRBD1. Losses at the gene ends were 5 bases for V and 8 bases for J; bases not matched to a gene: 8. The germline V gene encodes CDR1 SGHAT and CDR2 FQDESV (reference sequence). This CDR3 region has 14 residues. CDR3 coding DNA: TGTGCCAGCAGCCTCGGACAGGGGGGGGATACCCAGTACTTC. Protein: CASSLGQGGDTQYF.

The chain uses TRBV6-5 and TRBJ2-7; 7 bases align to TRBD1. J was trimmed by 2 bases and V by 7 bases; bases with no gene match: 8. This CDR3 has 14 residues. Germline assignment: CDR1 MNHEY and CDR2 SVGAGI. CDR3 amino acids: CASNTQGVPYEQYF. The CDR3 DNA is TGTGCCAGCAATACTCAGGGGGTTCCCTACGAGCAGTACTTC.

The V gene is TRBV9, the J gene TRBJ2-2; 7 bases are a match to TRBD1. The J segment lost 3 bases and the V segment lost 10 bases, leaving 18 bases of the junction unmatched. CDR3 length: 17 residues. Germline V gene data show CDR1 as SGDLS and CDR2 as YYNGEE. CDR3 nucleotide sequence: TGTGCCGGCTCCGGGACAGATCATTTGGCGGACACCGGGGAGCTGTTTTTT. Amino acid sequence: CAGSGTDHLADTGELFF.

The chain combines TRBV7-2 with TRBJ1-2, with a possible D match to TRBD1 (5 bases). Germline lookup yields CDR1 SGHTA and CDR2 FQGNSA. Trimming cost V 5 bases and J 10 bases, with 17 bases left between them. This CDR3 has 13 amino acids. CDR3 amino acids: CASSTQGWTLYTF. The CDR3 DNA sequence: TGTGCCAGCAGCACGCAGGGTTGGACCCTCTACACCTTC.

The chain recombines TRBV4-3 with TRBJ2-5; D not certain. Gene TRBJ2-7 matches the end of the DNA better, so the J call may be wrong. This CDR3 is built from 16 residues. Germline V gene sequence: CDR1 LGHNA, CDR2 YSLEER. CDR3 amino acids: CASSQEGSWGSYEQYF. CDR3 DNA sequence: TGCGCCAGCAGCCAAGAGGGCAGCTGGGGCTCCTACGAGCAGTACTTC.

J is TRBJ1-5 and V is TRBV7-9; no reliable D call. There are 12 residues in the CDR3. V lost 5 bases and J 9 bases, leaving 11 bases between the germline ends. Per germline, CDR1 SEHNR and CDR2 FQNEAQ (reference sequence). The CDR3 DNA is TGTGCCAGCAGCCTAGACCAGTTGCCCCAGCATTTT. Encoded protein: CASSLDQLPQHF.

This chain links TRBV7-9 with TRBJ1-4; the match to TRBD1 covers 7 bases. V was clipped by 3 bases and J by 7 bases; unmatched bases: 8. The CDR3 runs 15 residues. The germline gives CDR1 SEHNR, CDR2 FQNEAQ (reference sequence). Written as DNA, the CDR3 is TGTGCCAGCAGCTTCACCGGGACAGCGGGTGAAAAACTGTTTTTT. This translates into CASSFTGTAGEKLFF.

Points on this clone: This sample includes further DNA sequences coding for the same CDR3. The chain combines TRBV7-2 with TRBJ1-3; 7 bases are shared with TRBD1. The length of the CDR3 is 15 residues. CDR1 SGHTA and CDR2 FQGNSA come from the germline V gene. V gave up 5 bases and J gave up 0 bases; unmatched junction bases: 4. CDR3 in amino acids: CASSGRDSSGNTIYF. The CDR3 nucleotides are TGTGCCAGCAGCGGACGGGACAGCTCTGGAAACACCATATATTTT.